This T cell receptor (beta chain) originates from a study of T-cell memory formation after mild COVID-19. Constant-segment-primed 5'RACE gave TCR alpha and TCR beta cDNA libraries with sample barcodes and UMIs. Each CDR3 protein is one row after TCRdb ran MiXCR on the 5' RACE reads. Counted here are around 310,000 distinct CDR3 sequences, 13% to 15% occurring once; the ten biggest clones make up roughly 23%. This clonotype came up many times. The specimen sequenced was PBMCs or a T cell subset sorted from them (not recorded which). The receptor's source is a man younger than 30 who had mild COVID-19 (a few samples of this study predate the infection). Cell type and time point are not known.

CDR3 region: CASRRTAYEQYF. The CDR3, as DNA: TGTGCCAGCAGGCGGACGGCCTACGAGCAGTACTTC. This rearrangement joins TRBV6-2 or TRBV6-3 to TRBJ2-7, with D unclear. Trimming removed 6 bases at V and 2 bases at J, with 8 bases between. There are 12 residues in the CDR3. Germline CDR1 reads MNHEY; CDR2 reads SVGEGT.